The following is a T cell receptor (beta chain) sequence with its context. The antigen is undetermined. These data are taken from a study of T cells in Graves' hyperthyroidism and ophthalmopathy. Study results and limitations: Ophthalmopathy, which appeared later, was predicted by the model a median 6.5 months before onset.

The CDR3 regions of TCR beta were amplified from RNA transcripts. HTBI primers were the set used in a first-round RT-PCR of the TCR CDR3. TCRdb analysed the multiplex PCR reads with MiXCR anew, one entry per CDR3 protein. The table lists 500,000 to 550,000 distinct CDR3 sequences, roughly 20% of them singletons. CDR3 length: 14 amino acids. V was cut by 6 bases and J by 5 bases, with 16 bases left in between. Reasons for excluding patients were uncontrolled infection, other autoimmune disease, pregnancy or lactation. The chain couples TRBV12-3 or TRBV12-4 to TRBJ2-5; the D gene could be TRBD1 or TRBD2 (6 bases each). The sequencing input was blood. This sequence originates from a man younger than 30 with Graves' hyperthyroidism. The chain's CDR3 is CASRPGLGAETQYF. CDR3 bases: TGTGCCAGCAGACCGGGACTGGGGGCGGAGACCCAGTACTTC.